The 22 T cell receptor beta chains reported below all come from one sample, sequenced in a study of T cell responses to AZD1222 COVID-19 vaccine. The table came from immunoSEQ multiplex PCR; TCRdb's copy has only in-frame clones and leaves some out. The data show about 150,000 clones, over 80% seen once. The sequencing used peripheral blood, collected on day 0 of MenACWY control vaccination. The receptors stem from an adult in good health.

The genes are TRBV5-5 and TRBJ1-2; TRBD1 matches at 7 bases. J lost 2 bases, V lost 6 bases, and 4 bases had no gene match. The CDR3 extends over 13 amino acids. CDR1 is SGHKS, CDR2 YYEKEE, per germline (reference sequence). DNA for the CDR3: TGTGCCAGCACCCCGACAGGGAACTATGGCTACACCTTC. Protein product: CASTPTGNYGYTF.

The J gene is TRBJ2-1, the V gene TRBV18, with D perhaps TRBD1 or TRBD2 (5 bases each). Germline loops: CDR1 KGHSH, CDR2 LQKENI. The ends were cut back, 0 bases at V and 6 bases at J, with 18 bases in the middle. The CDR3 is 17 residues long. CDR3 nucleotides: TGTGCCAGCTCACCACCGGGGGATCGGGTTTCTGTCAATGAGCAGTTCTTC. It codes for CASSPPGDRVSVNEQFF. The whole variable domain, remainder taken from reference TRBV18 and TRBJ2-1, is NAGVMQNPRHLVRRRGQEARLRCSPMKGHSHVYWYRQLPEEGLKFMVYLQKENIIDESGMPKERFSAEFPKEGPSILRIQQVVRGDSAAYFCASSPPGDRVSVNEQFFGPGTRLTVL.

This clone was seen just once. The J gene is TRBJ1-5, the V gene TRBV5-5; no definite D call. This CDR3 region has 17 residues. The germline CDR1 and CDR2 sequences are SGHKS and YYEKEE (reference sequence). V was pared by 0 bases and J by 3 bases, with 16 bases between. The CDR3 here is CASSLARDKASNQPQHF. The CDR3 DNA reads TGTGCCAGCAGCTTGGCCCGGGATAAAGCTTCCAATCAGCCCCAGCATTTT.

This chain links TRBV5-4 with TRBJ1-2; D gene ambiguous. V gave up 4 bases and J gave up 4 bases, with 14 bases separating them. The CDR3 spans 14 residues. Per germline, CDR1 SGHNT and CDR2 YYREEE (reference sequence). CDR3 DNA sequence: TGTGCCAGCAGCCTACTTTCGAGGCGCTATGGCTACACCTTC. This sequence encodes CASSLLSRRYGYTF.

This chain joins TRBV6-5 and TRBJ1-1; no clear D gene. Per the germline V gene, CDR1 is MNHEY and CDR2 is SVGAGI. The V end lost 6 bases, the J end lost 0 bases, and 14 bases lay between the germline ends. The CDR3 is 15 amino acids. CDR3 nucleotide sequence: TGTGCCAGCAGCTTGACACGACTCATGAACACTGAAGCTTTCTTT. Encoded protein: CASSLTRLMNTEAFF.

This clone came up a few times. The chain joins TRBV20-1 to TRBJ2-1, with D hard to call. The CDR3 is 11 residues long. V lost 8 bases, J lost 6 bases, and 11 bases lay in between. The germline gives CDR1 DFQATT, CDR2 SNEGSKA (reference sequence). CDR3 sequence: CSLGSSNEQFF. CDR3 nucleotides: TGCAGTCTCGGGTCATCCAATGAGCAGTTCTTC.

This clone showed up just once. The genes are TRBV5-4 and TRBJ2-1, with D possibly called TRBD1 or TRBD2 (5 bases each). V lost 4 bases and J 5 bases, leaving 19 bases between the germline ends. The germline V gene encodes CDR1 SGHNT and CDR2 YYREEE (reference sequence). The CDR3 contains 16 residues. CDR3 DNA sequence: TGTGCCAGCAGCCCGCGGGCCCAGCGGACAAACAATGAGCAGTTCTTC. It is translated as CASSPRAQRTNNEQFF.

This chain connects TRBV7-8 to TRBJ1-4; D gene unclear. Germline V lookup: CDR1 SGHVS, CDR2 FQNEAQ. The ends were cut back, 7 bases at V and 1 base at J, with 19 bases in the middle. This CDR3 has 17 amino acids. The CDR3 loop is CASTPGWGLGTNEKLFF. CDR3 nucleotide sequence: TGTGCCAGCACCCCCGGGTGGGGATTGGGAACTAATGAAAAACTGTTTTTT.

V gene TRBV3-1 (or the pseudogene TRBV3-2) combines with J gene TRBJ2-1; D could derive from TRBD1 or TRBD2 (5 bases each). Germline V gene sequence: CDR1 LGHDT, CDR2 YNNKEL (reference sequence). With 3 bases removed from V and 8 bases from J, the gap between germline ends came to 14 bases. The CDR3 has 14 amino acids. CDR3 DNA: TGTGCCAGCAGCCAGAGGTGGGGGACCGATGAGCAGTTCTTC. This sequence encodes CASSQRWGTDEQFF.

The gene calls are TRBV11-2 and TRBJ1-6; D is unresolved. The V end was cut by 5 bases, the J end by 6 bases, with 11 bases between. The CDR3 consists of 14 residues. The germline V gene has CDR1 SGHAT and CDR2 FQNNGV. CDR3 DNA sequence: TGTGCCAGCAGCCGGGCGGGTATTAATTCACCCCTCCACTTT. It is translated as CASSRAGINSPLHF.

The genes are TRBV10-3 and TRBJ2-7; 12 positions match TRBD2. The ends lost 6 bases at V and 2 bases at J; junction bases unmatched: 8. The CDR3 is 16 residues long. Germline assignment: CDR1 ENHRY and CDR2 SYGVKD. CDR3 region: CAISPATSGRPYEQYF. The DNA for the CDR3 is TGTGCCATCAGCCCTGCGACTAGCGGGAGACCCTACGAGCAGTACTTC.

This clone was found a few times. This chain joins TRBV28 and TRBJ1-3; no clear D. Germline V gene sequence: CDR1 MDHEN, CDR2 SYDVKM. V gave up 3 bases and J gave up 2 bases, with 11 bases separating them. This CDR3 contains 15 residues. This CDR3 reads CASSFVRVAGNTIYF. Written as DNA, the CDR3 is TGTGCCAGCAGTTTTGTAAGGGTAGCTGGAAACACCATATATTTT.

The rearrangement uses TRBV30 and TRBJ1-4; D gene ambiguous. CDR1 and CDR2 (germline): GTSNPN, SVGIG (reference sequence). V gave up 0 bases and J gave up 5 bases, with 10 bases separating them. The CDR3 has 14 amino acids. CDR3 nucleotides: TGTGCCTGGAGTGTCGGGCAGGCGAATGAAAAACTGTTTTTT. This translates into CAWSVGQANEKLFF.

The V and J genes are TRBV25-1 and TRBJ1-1; TRBD1 is a possible D gene (5 bases). The CDR3 runs to 16 residues. Germline loops: CDR1 MGHDK, CDR2 SYGVNS. The germline V and J ends were trimmed by 3 bases and 0 bases, with 14 bases remaining between them. The CDR3 loop is CASSDPTGRMNTEAFF. CDR3 sequence (DNA): TGTGCCAGCAGTGACCCAACGGGACGGATGAACACTGAAGCTTTCTTT. Variable domain in full (rest from reference TRBV25-1 and TRBJ1-1): EADIYQTPRYLVIGTGKKITLECSQTMGHDKMYWYQQDPGMELHLIHYSYGVNSTEKGDLSSESTVSRIRTEHFPLTLESARPSHTSQYLCASSDPTGRMNTEAFFGQGTRLTVV.

The genes are TRBV10-3 and TRBJ2-7; 7 positions match TRBD1. Germline V gene data show CDR1 as ENHRY and CDR2 as SYGVKD. Germline trimming cut 7 bases from V and 0 bases from J; bases unmatched to any gene: 6. CDR3 length equals 14 residues. CDR3 in DNA: TGTGCCATCAAACCGGGACAGAGCTCCTACGAGCAGTACTTC. Protein: CAIKPGQSSYEQYF.

This clone has only one observation. This chain connects TRBV9 to TRBJ1-1; unclear D gene. Between the trimmed V and J ends, which lost 0 bases and 5 bases, there was a span of 11 bases. Germline assignment: CDR1 SGDLS and CDR2 YYNGEE. The CDR3 has 14 residues. The CDR3 loop is CASSVAWGSTEAFF. The CDR3 DNA follows: TGTGCCAGCAGCGTAGCATGGGGATCTACTGAAGCTTTCTTT. Full variable domain (missing parts from reference TRBV9 and TRBJ1-1): DSGVTQTPKHLITATGQRVTLRCSPRSGDLSVYWYQQSLDQGLQFLIQYYNGEERAKGNILERFSAQQFPDLHSELNLSSLELGDSALYFCASSVAWGSTEAFFGQGTRLTVV.

The V call is TRBV28, the J call TRBJ2-7; 8 bases are a match to TRBD1. CDR3 size: 16 residues. Germline V gives CDR1 MDHEN, CDR2 SYDVKM. V lost 6 bases, J lost 3 bases, and 13 bases stayed unmatched. The CDR3 protein is CASRATFGTGGYEQYF. The CDR3, as DNA: TGTGCCAGCAGGGCCACCTTTGGGACAGGTGGCTACGAGCAGTACTTC.

The rearrangement joins TRBV28 to TRBJ1-1; no definite D call. Germline V gives CDR1 MDHEN, CDR2 SYDVKM. The CDR3 length is 16 residues. The V gene lost 3 bases and the J gene lost 2 bases, with 16 bases spanning the gap. The CDR3 DNA sequence: TGTGCCAGCAGTTTTCCCGGACGGACCTATAACACTGAAGCTTTCTTT. Translation gives CASSFPGRTYNTEAFF.

V is TRBV2 and J is TRBJ2-1; D remains ambiguous. The germline V and J ends were trimmed by 8 bases and 4 bases, with 18 bases remaining between them. Looked up from germline, CDR1 is SNHLY and CDR2 is FYNNEI. The CDR3 runs 15 residues. The CDR3 here is CASSPGPFPYNEQFF. CDR3 nucleotides: TGTGCCAGCTCCCCCGGGCCCTTCCCTTACAATGAGCAGTTCTTC. Full variable domain (missing parts from reference TRBV2 and TRBJ2-1): EPEVTQTPSHQVTQMGQEVILRCVPISNHLYFYWYRQILGQKVEFLVSFYNNEISEKSEIFDDQFSVERPDGSNFTLKIRSTKLEDSAMYFCASSPGPFPYNEQFFGPGTRLTVL.

This chain uses TRBV10-1 with TRBJ2-1; 14 nucleotides agree with TRBD2. CDR1 is WNHNN, CDR2 SYGVQD, per germline (reference sequence). The CDR3 has 16 residues. The ends lost 5 bases at V and 7 bases at J; junction bases unmatched: 7. DNA for the CDR3: TGCGCCAGCAGTACCGGGACTAGCGGGAGTGGTAATGAGCAGTTCTTC. Protein product: CASSTGTSGSGNEQFF.

The chain recombines TRBV30 with TRBJ2-1; D is unclear. Germline-derived CDR1 and CDR2 are GTSNPN and SVGIG (reference sequence). This CDR3 spans 13 amino acids. Trimming took 0 bases from V and 8 from J, leaving 11 bases between them. The CDR3 loop is CAWSVSQIDEQFF. CDR3 sequence (DNA): TGTGCCTGGAGTGTAAGCCAGATCGATGAGCAGTTCTTC.

The chain recombines TRBV5-1 with TRBJ1-6; no firm D call. The CDR3 has 14 residues. Germline V gives CDR1 SGHRS, CDR2 YFSETQ. Trimming shortened V by 2 bases and J by 8 bases, and 11 bases separated the two germline ends. CDR3 protein: CASSLGAPDSPLHF. The CDR3 DNA reads TGCGCCAGCAGCTTAGGCGCCCCGGATTCACCCCTCCACTTT.